The 8 T cell receptor beta chains listed next were all sequenced from one sample in a study of T cells in Graves' hyperthyroidism and ophthalmopathy. Amplification yielded TCR beta CDR3 regions, with RNA transcripts as the source. HTBI primers were employed in a first-round RT-PCR of the TCR CDR3. TCRdb re-called the multiplex PCR reads through MiXCR, storing one row per CDR3 protein. The repertoire consists of roughly 360,000 distinct CDR3 sequences, with approximately 13% occurring once and the leading ten covering less than 25%. What was sequenced was blood. The receptors were sampled from a man aged 25 to 40 with Graves' hyperthyroidism that later progressed to Graves' ophthalmopathy.

This clonotype has more than one count but fewer than ten. The V call is TRBV19, the J call TRBJ1-4, with a possible D match to TRBD1 (5 bases). Trimming took 6 bases from V and 5 from J, leaving 16 bases between them. CDR1 is LNHDA and CDR2 is SQIVND in the germline V gene (reference sequence). The CDR3 totals 15 residues. CDR3 bases: TGTGCCAGTAGACAAAGGGGTCTGCGCAATGAAAAACTGTTTTTT. Protein: CASRQRGLRNEKLFF.

This clonotype was counted at least ten times. This chain uses TRBV7-9 with TRBJ1-2; D is possibly TRBD1 (6 bases). Per germline, CDR1 SEHNR and CDR2 FQNEAQ (reference sequence). The V gene lost 2 bases and the J gene lost 4 bases, with 14 bases spanning the gap. The CDR3 is 15 residues long. CDR3 protein: CASSLSSGGLYGYTF. CDR3 DNA: TGTGCCAGCAGCTTATCCTCCGGGGGCCTCTATGGCTACACCTTC.

This clonotype has just a few counts. The chain links TRBV30 to TRBJ1-3, with no clear D. The CDR3 contains 13 residues. The germline V and J ends were trimmed by 5 bases and 0 bases, with 8 bases remaining between them. Per germline, CDR1 GTSNPN and CDR2 SVGIG (reference sequence). The DNA for the CDR3 is TGTGCCTGGGGTTACGACTCTGGAAACACCATATATTTT. It codes for CAWGYDSGNTIYF.

This clonotype was seen repeatedly, ten times or more. The V gene is TRBV7-2, the J gene TRBJ2-1; TRBD2 aligns across 9 bases. The CDR3 is 15 residues long. Losses at the gene ends were 5 bases for V and 10 bases for J; bases not matched to a gene: 12. Germline V gives CDR1 SGHTA, CDR2 FQGNSA. CDR3 coding DNA: TGTGCCAGCAGCCTAAGCGTAGCGGGGGCCGTAGAGCAGTTCTTC. Protein product: CASSLSVAGAVEQFF.

This clonotype appeared many times. The chain recombines TRBV11-2 with TRBJ2-1, with 11 bases fitting TRBD1. The CDR3 is made up of 15 amino acids. Germline trimming cut 1 base from V and 7 bases from J; bases unmatched to any gene: 3. Germline-derived CDR1 and CDR2 are SGHAT and FQNNGV. The chain's CDR3 is CASSLAGTGGNEQFF. CDR3 in DNA: TGTGCCAGCAGCTTAGCTGGGACAGGGGGGAATGAGCAGTTCTTC.

In its sample, this clonotype was seen a few times. The chain carries TRBV14 and TRBJ2-5, with a possible D match to TRBD2 (6 bases). V was pared by 0 bases and J by 3 bases, with 14 bases between. Germline values: CDR1 SGHDN, CDR2 FVKESK. This CDR3 comprises 16 residues. CDR3 DNA sequence: TGTGCCAGCAGCCAAGATTACCGCCGGGGGAAAGAGACCCAGTACTTC. Its translation: CASSQDYRRGKETQYF.

This clonotype has ten or more counts. CDR3 in amino acids: CASIFPGTNTEAFF. CDR3 nucleotide sequence: TGTGCCAGCATATTTCCAGGGACGAACACTGAAGCTTTCTTT. The rearrangement links TRBV2 to TRBJ1-1, with D possibly being TRBD1 (5 bases). CDR1 is SNHLY, CDR2 FYNNEI, per germline. Trimming cost V 7 bases and J 1 base, with 13 bases left between them. The CDR3 spans 14 residues. Combining the CDR3 with reference TRBV2 and TRBJ1-1 gives the whole variable domain EPEVTQTPSHQVTQMGQEVILRCVPISNHLYFYWYRQILGQKVEFLVSFYNNEISEKSEIFDDQFSVERPDGSNFTLKIRSTKLEDSAMYFCASIFPGTNTEAFFGQGTRLTVV.

This clonotype was detected ten times or more. The V gene is TRBV20-1, the J gene TRBJ2-3; D is perhaps TRBD1 (5 bases). The CDR3 consists of 12 residues. Germline V CDR1 and CDR2: DFQATT, SNEGSKA (reference sequence). Between the trimmed V and J ends, which lost 3 bases and 6 bases, there was a span of 10 bases. The CDR3 is CSARGPGDTQYF. The CDR3 DNA is TGCAGTGCTAGGGGGCCAGGGGATACGCAGTATTTT.